This TCR beta chain was profiled in a study of blood T cell repertoires in COVID-19. About the study: T cells, B-cell-depleted T cells, or PBMCs provided the cDNA or gDNA that served as material.

Original handling: Nucleated cell counts were estimated from reference gene primer amplification. Data came from immunoSEQ multiplex PCR; TCRdb stores just in-frame clones and leaves some out. V, J and clone size are those of that table, while D and trimming were read from the DNA. The table includes 40,000 to 60,000 clones, about 92% detected once. Seattle enrolled patients during active infection and tracked them longitudinally. The CDR3 totals 12 residues. In germline, CDR1 is MDHEN, CDR2 SYDVKM. Trimming removed 5 bases from V and 9 bases from J, with 11 bases in between. Sequencing was performed on peripheral blood. The receptor's source is a man aged 60 to 75 with COVID-19, enrolled during active disease. This chain joins TRBV28 and TRBJ1-5; D not resolved. The CDR3 here is CASSLGRVPQHF. CDR3 coding DNA: TGTGCCAGCAGTCTTGGTCGGGTGCCCCAGCATTTT.